The clone carrying this T cell receptor (beta chain) was observed a few times. A sample-barcoded 5' primer and a J-beta primer mix were used in a second PCR of about 7 to 12 cycles. TCRdb reanalysed the 5' RACE reads using MiXCR and keeps one entry per CDR3 protein. Of 1.5 million to 2 million distinct CDR3 sequences listed, about two fifths are singletons. The germline gives CDR1 MNHNY, CDR2 SVGAGI (reference sequence). The germline V and J ends were trimmed by 2 bases and 0 bases, with 14 bases remaining between them. The CDR3 is 17 amino acids. Donors ranged from roughly 6 to 90 years old and were healthy Caucasians in Russia. The sample comes from a study of blood T cells in healthy people across ages.

The gene calls are TRBV6-6 and TRBJ1-3; D not resolved. The sequenced sample was blood. The clonotype was recovered from a human donor in good health. As DNA, the CDR3 is TGTGCCAGCAGTTACCTTACACGTATCGACTCTGGAAACACCATATATTTT. It encodes CASSYLTRIDSGNTIYF.